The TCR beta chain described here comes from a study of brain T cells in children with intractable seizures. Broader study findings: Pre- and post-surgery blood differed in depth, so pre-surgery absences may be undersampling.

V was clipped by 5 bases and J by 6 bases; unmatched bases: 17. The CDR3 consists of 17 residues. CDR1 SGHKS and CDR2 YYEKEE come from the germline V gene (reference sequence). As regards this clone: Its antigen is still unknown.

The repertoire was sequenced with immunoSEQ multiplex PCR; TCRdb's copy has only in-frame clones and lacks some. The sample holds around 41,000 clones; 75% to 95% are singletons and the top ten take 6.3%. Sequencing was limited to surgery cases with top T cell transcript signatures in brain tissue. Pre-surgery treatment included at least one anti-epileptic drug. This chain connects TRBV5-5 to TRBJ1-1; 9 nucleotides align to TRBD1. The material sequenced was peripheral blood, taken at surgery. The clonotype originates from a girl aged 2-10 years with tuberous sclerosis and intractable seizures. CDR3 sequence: CASSFTGGAYVIPEAFF. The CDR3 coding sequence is TGTGCCAGCAGTTTTACAGGGGGCGCATACGTAATCCCTGAAGCTTTCTTT.